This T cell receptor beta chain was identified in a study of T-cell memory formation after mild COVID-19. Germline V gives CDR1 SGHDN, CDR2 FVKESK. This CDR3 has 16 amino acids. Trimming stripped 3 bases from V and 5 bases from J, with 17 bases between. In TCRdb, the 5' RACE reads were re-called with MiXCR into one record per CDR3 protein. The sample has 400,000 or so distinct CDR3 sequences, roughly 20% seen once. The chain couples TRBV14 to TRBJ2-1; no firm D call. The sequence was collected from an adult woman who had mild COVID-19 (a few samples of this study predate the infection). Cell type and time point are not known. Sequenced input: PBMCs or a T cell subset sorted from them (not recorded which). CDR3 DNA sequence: TGTGCCAGCAGCCAGCACGACATCCCGGCGAACAATGAGCAGTTCTTC. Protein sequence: CASSQHDIPANNEQFF.